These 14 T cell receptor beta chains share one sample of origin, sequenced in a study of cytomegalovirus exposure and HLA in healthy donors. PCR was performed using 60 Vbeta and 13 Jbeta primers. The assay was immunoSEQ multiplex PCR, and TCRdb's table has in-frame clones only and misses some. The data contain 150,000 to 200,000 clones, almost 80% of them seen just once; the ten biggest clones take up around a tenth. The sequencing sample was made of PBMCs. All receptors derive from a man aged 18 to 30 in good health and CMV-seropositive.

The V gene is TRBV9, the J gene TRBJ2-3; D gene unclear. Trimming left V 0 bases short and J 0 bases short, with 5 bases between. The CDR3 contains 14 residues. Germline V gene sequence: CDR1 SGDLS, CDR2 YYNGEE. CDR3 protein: CASSVAPSTDTQYF. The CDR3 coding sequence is TGTGCCAGCAGCGTAGCCCCTAGCACAGATACGCAGTATTTT.

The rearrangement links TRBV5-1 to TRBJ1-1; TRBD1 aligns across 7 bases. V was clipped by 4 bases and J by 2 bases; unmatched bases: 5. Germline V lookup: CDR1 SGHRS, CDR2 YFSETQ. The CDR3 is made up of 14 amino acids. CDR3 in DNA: TGCGCCAGCAGCCCTGGGACAGCTAACACTGAAGCTTTCTTT. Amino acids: CASSPGTANTEAFF.

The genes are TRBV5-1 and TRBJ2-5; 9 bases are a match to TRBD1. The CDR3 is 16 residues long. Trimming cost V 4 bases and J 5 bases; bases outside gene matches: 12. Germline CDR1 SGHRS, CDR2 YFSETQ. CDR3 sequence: CASSANGQGIGETQYF. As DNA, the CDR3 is TGCGCCAGCAGCGCGAACGGACAGGGGATTGGTGAGACCCAGTACTTC. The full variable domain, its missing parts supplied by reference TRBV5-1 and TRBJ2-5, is KAGVTQTPRYLIKTRGQQVTLSCSPISGHRSVSWYQQTPGQGLQFLFEYFSETQRNKGNFPGRFSGRQFSNSRSEMNVSTLELGDSALYLCASSANGQGIGETQYFGPGTRLLVL.

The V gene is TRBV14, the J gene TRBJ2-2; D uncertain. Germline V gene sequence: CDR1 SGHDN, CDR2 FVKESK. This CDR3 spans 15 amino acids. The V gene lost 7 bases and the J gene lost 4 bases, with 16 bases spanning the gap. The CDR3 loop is CASTPLGQVTGELFF. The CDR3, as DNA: TGTGCCAGCACACCGCTTGGGCAGGTCACCGGGGAGCTGTTTTTT. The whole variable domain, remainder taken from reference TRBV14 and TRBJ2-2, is EAGVTQFPSHSVIEKGQTVTLRCDPISGHDNLYWYRRVMGKEIKFLLHFVKESKQDESGMPNNRFLAERTGGTYSTLKVQPAELEDSGVYFCASTPLGQVTGELFFGEGSRLTVL.

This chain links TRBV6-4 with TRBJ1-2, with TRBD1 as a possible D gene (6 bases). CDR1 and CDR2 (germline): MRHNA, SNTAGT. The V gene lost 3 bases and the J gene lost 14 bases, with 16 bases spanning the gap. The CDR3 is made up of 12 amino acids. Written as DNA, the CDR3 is TGTGCCAGCAGTGAGGGGGCAGGTCGAGTAACCTTC. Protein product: CASSEGAGRVTF.

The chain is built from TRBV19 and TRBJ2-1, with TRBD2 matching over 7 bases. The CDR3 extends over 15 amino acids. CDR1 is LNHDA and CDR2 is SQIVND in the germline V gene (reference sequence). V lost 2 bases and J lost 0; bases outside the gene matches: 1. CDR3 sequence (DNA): TGTGCCAGTAGTATACCTAGCGGCTCCTACAATGAGCAGTTCTTC. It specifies CASSIPSGSYNEQFF.

The CDR3 here is CATSSTGGSRTQHF. As DNA, the CDR3 is TGTGCCACCAGCAGCACAGGGGGTAGCAGGACCCAGCATTTT. The rearrangement uses TRBV15 and TRBJ1-5; 8 bases line up with TRBD1. The CDR3 is 14 residues long. Losses at the gene ends were 3 bases for V and 11 bases for J; bases not matched to a gene: 9. Germline V gene data show CDR1 as LNHNV and CDR2 as YYDKDF (reference sequence).

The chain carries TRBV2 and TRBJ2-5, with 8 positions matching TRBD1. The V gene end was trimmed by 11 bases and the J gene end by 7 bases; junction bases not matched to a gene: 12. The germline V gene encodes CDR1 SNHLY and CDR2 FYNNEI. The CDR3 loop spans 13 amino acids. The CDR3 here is CAAQGAQSGTQYF. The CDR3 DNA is TGTGCCGCCCAGGGGGCCCAGTCGGGGACCCAGTACTTC.

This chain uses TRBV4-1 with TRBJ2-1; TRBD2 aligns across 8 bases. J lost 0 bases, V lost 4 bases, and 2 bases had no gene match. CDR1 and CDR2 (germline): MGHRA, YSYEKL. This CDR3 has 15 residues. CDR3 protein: CASSPGGGSYNEQFF. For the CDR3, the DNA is TGCGCCAGCAGCCCGGGAGGGGGCTCCTACAATGAGCAGTTCTTC.

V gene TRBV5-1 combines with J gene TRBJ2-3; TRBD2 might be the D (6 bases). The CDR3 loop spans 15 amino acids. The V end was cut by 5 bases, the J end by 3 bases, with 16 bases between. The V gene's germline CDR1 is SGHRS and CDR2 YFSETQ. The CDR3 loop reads CASRITSGGTDTQYF. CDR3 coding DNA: TGCGCCAGCAGGATAACTAGTGGGGGGACAGATACGCAGTATTTT.

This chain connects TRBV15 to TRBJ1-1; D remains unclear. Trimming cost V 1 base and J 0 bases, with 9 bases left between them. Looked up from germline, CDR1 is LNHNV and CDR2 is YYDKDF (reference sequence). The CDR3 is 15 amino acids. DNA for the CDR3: TGTGCCACCAGCAGAGCTCGACTCATGAACACTGAAGCTTTCTTT. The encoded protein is CATSRARLMNTEAFF.

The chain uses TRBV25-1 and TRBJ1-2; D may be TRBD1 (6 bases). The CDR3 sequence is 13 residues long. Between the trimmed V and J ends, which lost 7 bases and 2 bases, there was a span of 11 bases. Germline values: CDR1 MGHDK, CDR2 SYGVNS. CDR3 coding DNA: TGTGCCAGCAACCGGGACACCAACTATGGCTACACCTTC. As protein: CASNRDTNYGYTF.

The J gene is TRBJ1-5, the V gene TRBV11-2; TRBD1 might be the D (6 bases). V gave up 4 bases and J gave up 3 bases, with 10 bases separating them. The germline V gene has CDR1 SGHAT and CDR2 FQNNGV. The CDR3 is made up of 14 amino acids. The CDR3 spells CASSSTGTNQPQHF. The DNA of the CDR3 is TGTGCCAGCAGCTCTACAGGGACCAATCAGCCCCAGCATTTT.

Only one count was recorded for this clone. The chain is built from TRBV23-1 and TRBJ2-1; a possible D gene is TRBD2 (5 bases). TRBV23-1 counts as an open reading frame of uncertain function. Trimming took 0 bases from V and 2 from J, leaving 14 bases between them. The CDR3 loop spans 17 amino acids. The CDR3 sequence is CASSQSRLAFTYNEQFF. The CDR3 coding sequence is TGCGCCAGCAGTCAATCTCGGCTAGCCTTCACCTACAATGAGCAGTTCTTC.